Given below is one TCR beta chain in context. The antigen is undetermined. Molecular barcoded adaptors covering alpha/delta and beta/gamma chains were used on approximately 440 ng RNA. TCRdb analysed the reads with MiXCR anew, one entry per CDR3 protein. Here the sample spans about 130,000 distinct CDR3 sequences, over 10% being singletons. The data were taken from a study of read filtering for tumor transcriptome and immune sequencing. Regarding the study as a whole: Compared with RNA-seq, IR-seq gave much higher clonotype depth and reliability. About 80% of IR-seq clonotypes had one read, totaling 3% to 4% of reads; RNA-seq: about 74% and 41%.

The CDR3 loop spans 18 amino acids. Germline CDR1 and CDR2: SGHTA and FQGTGA. V lost 4 bases, J lost 2 bases, and 20 bases lay in between. Specimen: a population of CD138-negative cells sorted from bone marrow. The clonotype was recovered from a donor at least 40 years old with multiple myeloma. V usage is TRBV7-3 and J usage is TRBJ2-2; D is possibly TRBD1 (5 bases). CDR3 nucleotide sequence: TGTGCCAGCAGCTCCCCCCCAGGGATGGGGTTAAACACCGGGGAGCTGTTTTTT. This codes for CASSSPPGMGLNTGELFF. The entire variable domain, with the rest obtained from reference TRBV7-3 and TRBJ2-2, is as follows: GAGVSQTPSNKVTEKGKYVELRCDPISGHTALYWYRQSLGQGPEFLIYFQGTGAADDSGLPNDRFFAVRPEGSVSTLKIQRTERGDSAVYLCASSSPPGMGLNTGELFFGEGSRLTVL.